Described below is a single T cell receptor beta chain sequence and its context. As yet, its antigen is unknown. Deletions cut 5 bases from V and 0 bases from J, with 14 bases between. From germline, CDR1 is SGHNT and CDR2 YENEEA. The CDR3 is 16 residues long. In the United States, treatment was given to all participants with HIV. The data belong to a study of long-term antiretroviral therapy in people with HIV. Across the study: The 2015 immediate-ART recommendation came about a decade after the earliest samples. Study-level results: Among HIV repertoires, CDR3 length ranges were narrower than those of controls. The study found that diversity rose after ART but stayed below transplant donor controls.

Sequencing used immunoSEQ v3.0 at survey level. The table came from immunoSEQ multiplex PCR; TCRdb's copy has only in-frame clones and leaves some out. The sample carries about 32,000 clones, approximately 94% recorded once. The chain carries TRBV11-3 and TRBJ1-3; D is possibly TRBD1 (6 bases). Sample: unsorted PBMCs, taken 4.1 years after starting antiretroviral therapy. This receptor was taken from a woman between 50 and 59 years old with HIV. CDR3 coding DNA: TGTGCCAGCAGCGTACGGGACACCCGCTCTGGAAACACCATATATTTT. Translated, it gives CASSVRDTRSGNTIYF.